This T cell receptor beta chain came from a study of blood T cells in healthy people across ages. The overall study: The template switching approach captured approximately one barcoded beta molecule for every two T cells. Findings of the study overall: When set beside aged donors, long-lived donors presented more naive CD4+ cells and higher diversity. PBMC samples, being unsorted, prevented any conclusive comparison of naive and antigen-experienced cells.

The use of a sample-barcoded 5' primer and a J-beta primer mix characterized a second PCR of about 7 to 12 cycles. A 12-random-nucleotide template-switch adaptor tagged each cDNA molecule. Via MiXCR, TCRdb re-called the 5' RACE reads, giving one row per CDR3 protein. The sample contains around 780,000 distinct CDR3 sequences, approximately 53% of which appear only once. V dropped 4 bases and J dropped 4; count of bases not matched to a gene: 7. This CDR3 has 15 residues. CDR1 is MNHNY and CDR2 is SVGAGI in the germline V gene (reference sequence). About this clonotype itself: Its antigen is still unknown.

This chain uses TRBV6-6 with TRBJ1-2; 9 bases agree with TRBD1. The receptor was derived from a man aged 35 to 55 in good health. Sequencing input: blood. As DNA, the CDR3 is TGTGCCAGCAGTTCTAACAGGGGGCTCAGCTATGGCTACACCTTC. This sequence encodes CASSSNRGLSYGYTF.